This T cell receptor (beta chain) was observed in a study of technical replicates of blood from several donors. The method was immunoSEQ multiplex PCR; TCRdb's version includes in-frame clones alone and lacks a portion of them. The sample records under 75,000 clones, just under 95% being singletons. The CDR3 runs 15 residues. Germline values: CDR1 SQVTM, CDR2 ANQGSEA. V was shortened by 4 bases and J by 0 bases, with 14 bases between the two germline ends. The material sequenced was T cells isolated from PBMCs. The TCR was taken from a human donor in good health. The V call is TRBV29-1, the J call TRBJ2-3; TRBD1 might be the D (6 bases). CDR3 bases: TGCAGCGTTGTCACAGGACAGCTTAGCACAGATACGCAGTATTTT. Its protein product is CSVVTGQLSTDTQYF.